These 20 T cell receptor beta chains were sequenced from one sample in a study of shared clonotypes between healthy human individuals. Clones were read by immunoSEQ multiplex PCR, and TCRdb kept only the in-frame ones, dropping some. The profile covers about 1.1 million clones, with about 72% appearing a single time and roughly 0.9% taken by the ten largest. The sequenced sample consisted of memory CD4+ T cells from PBMCs. Subset meaning: CD45RA-negative fraction. The receptors were gathered from a man aged 18-30 years in good health. Some clones in this sample may be carry-over from other donors' samples.

This clone has just a few counts. This chain uses TRBV30 with TRBJ1-1; D is possibly TRBD1 (5 bases). The germline V gene encodes CDR1 GTSNPN and CDR2 SVGIG (reference sequence). The ends were cut back, 0 bases at V and 5 bases at J, with 13 bases in the middle. This CDR3 region has 14 residues. The CDR3 reads CAWSVRQGRTEAFF. DNA of the CDR3: TGTGCCTGGAGTGTACGGCAGGGTCGTACTGAAGCTTTCTTT.

V is TRBV18 and J is TRBJ1-1; 7 nucleotides align to TRBD1. CDR3 length: 13 residues. Germline V gene lookup returns CDR1 KGHSH and CDR2 LQKENI. The trim removed 5 bases at V and 8 bases at J, leaving 8 bases unmatched. CDR3 coding DNA: TGTGCCAGCTCAAGACAGGGCTCAGGAGAAGCTTTCTTT. It translates to CASSRQGSGEAFF.

The J gene is TRBJ2-2, the V gene TRBV2; 11 nucleotides match TRBD2. CDR3 length equals 14 residues. The V and J ends lost 6 bases and 7 bases, in that order; junction bases with no gene match: 4. In germline, CDR1 is SNHLY, CDR2 FYNNEI. As DNA, the CDR3 is TGTGCCAGCAGACTAGCGGGAGCGGGCGGGGAGCTGTTTTTT. It codes for CASRLAGAGGELFF.

The chain employs TRBV11-2 and TRBJ2-2; D gene uncertain. The CDR3 is 15 amino acids. Between the trimmed V and J ends, which lost 2 bases and 2 bases, there was a span of 9 bases. Germline CDR1 reads SGHAT; CDR2 reads FQNNGV. The CDR3 region has the DNA TGTGCCAGCAGCTTATATATGGCAAACACCGGGGAGCTGTTTTTT. As protein: CASSLYMANTGELFF.

This clone was detected only once. Germline and junction disagree at one end, which may indicate a read error. Other DNA sequences in this sample translate to the same CDR3. V and J are TRBV4-1 and TRBJ2-5; 9 positions match TRBD2. The germline V gene has CDR1 MGHRA and CDR2 YSYEKL. CDR3 length: 19 residues. This CDR3 reads CASSQAADGAGGRVETQYF. The CDR3 nucleotides read TGCGCTAGCAGCCAAGCGGCAGATGGGGCGGGAGGGCGTGTGGAGACCCAGTACTTC.

J is TRBJ2-2 and V is TRBV7-9; 9 bases are shared with TRBD2. The CDR3 has 17 amino acids. J gave up 5 bases and V 1 base, and 8 bases lay outside the gene matches. The germline V gene encodes CDR1 SEHNR and CDR2 FQNEAQ (reference sequence). The CDR3 region has the DNA TGTGCCAGCAGCTTAGTGGGTAGCGGGAGCCCGACCGGGGAGCTGTTTTTT. Its translation is CASSLVGSGSPTGELFF.

In this sample, this clone turned up a few times. The gene calls are TRBV20-1 and TRBJ2-1; 9 bases agree with TRBD2. Germline CDR1 is DFQATT and CDR2 is SNEGSKA (reference sequence). V trimming: 7 bases; J trimming: 11 bases; junction bases outside the gene matches: 6. This CDR3 has 11 residues. The DNA of the CDR3 is TGCAGTGTCCGTAGCGGGAGCCAGCAGTTCTTC. This sequence encodes CSVRSGSQQFF.

V is TRBV20-1 and J is TRBJ1-5; D perhaps matches TRBD1 (5 bases). V was clipped by 3 bases and J by 11 bases, with 8 bases between them. The CDR3 sequence is 10 residues long. Germline V gives CDR1 DFQATT, CDR2 SNEGSKA (reference sequence). The CDR3 DNA reads TGCAGTGCTAGTATGGGGGCCCAGCATTTT. Protein product: CSASMGAQHF.

This rearrangement joins TRBV28 to TRBJ2-7, with 7 bases identical to TRBD1. In germline, CDR1 is MDHEN, CDR2 SYDVKM. Trimming took 5 bases from V and 0 from J; bases not matched to a gene: 7. The CDR3 length is 15 residues. In DNA, the CDR3 is TGTGCCAGCAGTAGGACAGGCCAGAGCTCCTACGAGCAGTACTTC. Translating gives CASSRTGQSSYEQYF.

The CDR3 coding sequence is TGTGCCATCAGCTCACAGGTCGGGCAGCCCCAGCATTTT. This codes for CAISSQVGQPQHF. The chain links TRBV10-3 to TRBJ1-5; maybe TRBD1 (5 bases). Trimming stripped 6 bases from V and 7 bases from J, with 13 bases between. Germline V lookup: CDR1 ENHRY, CDR2 SYGVKD. This CDR3 spans 13 amino acids.

Concerning this clone itself: Other DNA sequences of this sample code for an identical CDR3. The V gene is TRBV6-6, the J gene TRBJ2-7, with D unclear. This CDR3 contains 11 residues. Per germline, CDR1 MNHNY and CDR2 SVGAGI (reference sequence). V lost 4 bases, J lost 3 bases, and 4 bases lay in between. CDR3 coding DNA: TGTGCCAGCAGTTCTAACTACGAGCAGTACTTC. It specifies CASSSNYEQYF.

CDR3 in amino acids: CASSPQGVGSTEAFF. The CDR3 nucleotides read TGTGCCAGCTCACCTCAGGGCGTTGGGAGCACTGAAGCTTTCTTT. The chain combines TRBV18 with TRBJ1-1, with TRBD1 as a possible D gene (5 bases). The V end lost 3 bases, the J end lost 4 bases, and 15 bases lay between the germline ends. In germline, CDR1 is KGHSH, CDR2 LQKENI. This CDR3 spans 15 amino acids.

This chain joins TRBV7-2 and TRBJ1-2; D remains ambiguous. CDR3 size: 15 residues. V lost 2 bases, J lost 4 bases, and 14 bases lay in between. CDR1 and CDR2 from the germline V gene are SGHTA and FQGNSA. This chain's CDR3 is CASSLITVVSYGYTF. The CDR3 coding sequence is TGTGCCAGCAGCTTAATAACGGTGGTCAGCTATGGCTACACCTTC.

This chain uses TRBV7-9 with TRBJ2-3; 10 nucleotides line up with TRBD2. CDR3 length equals 16 residues. Trimming took 3 bases from V and 4 from J; bases not matched to a gene: 7. Germline lookup yields CDR1 SEHNR and CDR2 FQNEAQ (reference sequence). The CDR3 spells CASSLSSGSWADTQYF. The CDR3, as DNA: TGTGCCAGCAGCTTGTCTAGCGGGAGTTGGGCAGATACGCAGTATTTT.

This sequence joins TRBV6-6 and TRBJ1-1; D unclear. The CDR3 has 13 amino acids. V was shortened by 7 bases and J by 1 base, with 10 bases between the two germline ends. Germline assignment: CDR1 MNHNY and CDR2 SVGAGI (reference sequence). The CDR3 DNA reads TGTGCCAGCACCGCGGACCCGAACACTGAAGCTTTCTTT. Translating gives CASTADPNTEAFF.

This clone was observed once. This chain connects TRBV7-2 to TRBJ1-2, with D possibly matching TRBD1 (6 bases). The V gene lost 5 bases and the J gene lost 4 bases, with 14 bases spanning the gap. In germline, CDR1 is SGHTA, CDR2 FQGNSA. The CDR3 sequence is 14 residues long. CDR3 amino acids: CASSGVTGGYGYTF. For the CDR3, the DNA is TGTGCCAGCAGCGGCGTGACAGGCGGCTATGGCTACACCTTC. Full variable domain (missing parts from reference TRBV7-2 and TRBJ1-2): GAGVSQSPSNKVTEKGKDVELRCDPISGHTALYWYRQSLGQGLEFLIYFQGNSAPDKSGLPSDRFSAERTGGSVSTLTIQRTQQEDSAVYLCASSGVTGGYGYTFGSGTRLTVV.

This chain joins TRBV10-3 and TRBJ2-1; 10 bases fit TRBD2. V was pared by 4 bases and J by 5 bases, with 8 bases of the junction left unmatched. In germline, CDR1 is ENHRY, CDR2 SYGVKD. The CDR3 is 16 amino acids. CDR3 nucleotides: TGTGCCATCAGTGGCAGGGGACTAGCGCAGAACAATGAGCAGTTCTTC. Protein: CAISGRGLAQNNEQFF.

The chain recombines TRBV21-1 with TRBJ2-7; the D segment call TRBD2 is taken from the table without a DNA check. TRBV21-1 counts as a pseudogene. The CDR3 extends over 17 amino acids. CDR3 bases: TGTGCCAGCAGCACCCGGACTAGCGGGAAAATGTCCTACGAGCAGTACTTC. It encodes CASSTRTSGKMSYEQYF.

The rearrangement links TRBV10-1 to TRBJ2-2; D unresolved. V was pared by 6 bases and J by 0 bases, with 8 bases between. This CDR3 is 14 amino acids long. Germline lookup yields CDR1 WNHNN and CDR2 SYGVQD (reference sequence). The CDR3 loop is CASRRETNTGELFF. The CDR3 DNA sequence: TGCGCCAGCAGGCGAGAGACGAACACCGGGGAGCTGTTTTTT.

V usage is TRBV28 and J usage is TRBJ2-2; 8 nucleotides line up with TRBD1. CDR3 length: 14 residues. V was pared by 7 bases and J by 0 bases, with 1 base of the junction left unmatched. Germline V gene data show CDR1 as MDHEN and CDR2 as SYDVKM. The CDR3 region has the DNA TGTGCCAGCACGGGACAGGCGAACACCGGGGAGCTGTTTTTT. It translates to CASTGQANTGELFF.